The rows below give T cell receptor beta chains drawn from one sample of a study of blood T cells in healthy people across ages. MiXCR, applied by TCRdb to the 5' RACE reads, yields one record per CDR3 protein. The sample carries around 990,000 distinct CDR3 sequences, less than 45% recorded once. The sequenced sample was blood. The receptors derive from a man aged 18 to 35 in good health. Both conserved end residues are part of each CDR3. A D gene is named only where the DNA matches it firmly. The listing skips clone size in some rows; elsewhere it reads once, few, many or a size class.

d_call | cdr3_length | j_call | clone_size | v_call | cdr3_nt | cdr3_aa
TRBD1 | 16 | TRBJ1-1 | few | TRBV28 | TGTGCCAGCAGAAGGGACAGGGGGTCCCCTATCGCTGAAGCTTTCTTT | CASRRDRGSPIAEAFF
TRBD1 | 17 | TRBJ1-3 | - | TRBV29-1 | TGCAGCGCCACGCCGGGGACAGGGATGAGCTCTGGAAACACCATATATTTT | CSATPGTGMSSGNTIYF
- | 16 | TRBJ2-4 | few | TRBV6-1 | TGTGCCAGCAGGGAAGGGCTGGGGGCAGCCAAAAACATTCAGTACTTC | CASREGLGAAKNIQYF
- | 11 | TRBJ2-2 | once | TRBV12-3/TRBV12-4 | TGTGCCAGCATCGCCGCCGGGGAGCTGTTTTTT | CASIAAGELFF
- | 14 | TRBJ1-5 | few | TRBV19 | TGTGCCAGTAGTGAACAGGGTCCTGGTCAGCCCCAGCATTTT | CASSEQGPGQPQHF
TRBD1 | 15 | TRBJ1-5 | - | TRBV7-9 | TGTGCCAGCAGCCCTGGGGACAGCGCTAATCAGCCCCAGCATTTT | CASSPGDSANQPQHF
- | 16 | TRBJ1-2 | once | TRBV10-3 | TGTGCCGTCAGTGAAAAACTAACAGGGACCTTCTATGGCTACACCTTC | CAVSEKLTGTFYGYTF
- | 14 | TRBJ2-3 | - | TRBV10-3 | TGTGCCATCAGTGACGGCGGGCGGACAGATACGCAGTATTTT | CAISDGGRTDTQYF
- | 14 | TRBJ1-6 | - | TRBV7-9 | TGTGCCAGCAGGAGCGAGGGGGTGAATTCACCCCTCCACTTT | CASRSEGVNSPLHF
- | 15 | TRBJ1-1 | - | TRBV6-5 | TGTGCCAGCTCTCCCCCTGGACAGAGCGACACTGAAGCTTTCTTT | CASSPPGQSDTEAFF
TRBD1 | 15 | TRBJ1-5 | - | TRBV10-3 | TGTGCCACCCGACAGGGGGCGGATAGCAATCAGCCCCAGCATTTT | CATRQGADSNQPQHF
TRBD2 | 15 | TRBJ2-1 | - | TRBV7-2 | TGTGCCAGCAGCCAGACTAGCGGTACCTACAATGAGCAGTTCTTC | CASSQTSGTYNEQFF
TRBD1 | 15 | TRBJ1-2 | - | TRBV4-3 | TGCGCCAGCAGCCAGAGCCGGGACAGCCACTATGGCTACACCTTC | CASSQSRDSHYGYTF
TRBD1 | 13 | TRBJ1-5 | - | TRBV6-5 | TGTGCCAGCACCCCGGCAGGGGGCCAGCCCCAGCATTTT | CASTPAGGQPQHF
- | 13 | TRBJ1-2 | - | TRBV4-3 | TGCGCCAGCAGCCAAGATGGGGGTCATGGCTACACCTTC | CASSQDGGHGYTF
TRBD1 | 14 | TRBJ1-6 | once | TRBV20-1 | TGCAGTGCTATGACAGGGCCCTATAATTCACCCCTCCACTTT | CSAMTGPYNSPLHF
- | 13 | TRBJ1-4 | once | TRBV6-5 | TGTGCCAGCAGAAACCCAACTAATGAAAAACTGTTTTTT | CASRNPTNEKLFF
- | 14 | TRBJ1-4 | few | TRBV6-2/TRBV6-3 | TGTGCCAGCAGTTACAACAGGATTAATGAAAAACTGTTTTTT | CASSYNRINEKLFF
TRBD1 | 16 | TRBJ1-5 | few | TRBV6-4 | TGTGCCAGCCCTCAGGGGGAGGGGAATAGCAATCAGCCCCAGCATTTT | CASPQGEGNSNQPQHF
- | 12 | TRBJ1-1 | - | TRBV6-2/TRBV6-3 | TGTGCCAGCGAGACAGGGAACACTGAAGCTTTCTTT | CASETGNTEAFF
- | 14 | TRBJ1-5 | - | TRBV20-1 | TGCAGTGCTCCCAGGGAAGGTAGCAATCAGCCCCAGCATTTT | CSAPREGSNQPQHF
TRBD1 | 14 | TRBJ2-3 | - | TRBV20-1 | TGCAGTGCCATAGGGGGCGGTAGCACAGATACGCAGTATTTT | CSAIGGGSTDTQYF
- | 15 | TRBJ2-3 | - | TRBV4-3 | TGCGCCAGCAGCCGCGGGACACCCAGCACAGATACGCAGTATTTT | CASSRGTPSTDTQYF
- | 11 | TRBJ1-2 | - | TRBV28 | TGTGCCAGCAGTAAGTCTTCAGGCTACACCTTC | CASSKSSGYTF
- | 15 | TRBJ1-2 | few | TRBV7-2 | TGTGCCAGCAGCTTAGGGGGAGACAAAAGCTATGGCTACACCTTC | CASSLGGDKSYGYTF
- | 12 | TRBJ1-2 | many | TRBV12-3/TRBV12-4 | TGTGCCAGCAGTTCCGGGTTCTCGGGCTACACCTTC | CASSSGFSGYTF
- | 20 | TRBJ1-1 | - | TRBV7-9 | TGTGCCAGCAGCTTAGTGGCGTCTAGGGGACCCCGACTAATGAACACTGAAGCTTTCTTT | CASSLVASRGPRLMNTEAFF
- | 13 | TRBJ1-4 | - | TRBV29-1 | TGCAGCGCCAAGGGAGTGTACGATGAAAAACTGTTTTTT | CSAKGVYDEKLFF
TRBD2 | 17 | TRBJ2-1 | few | TRBV6-5 | TGTGCCAGCAGTCCCCGGGCTAGCGGGGGGCTTTACAATGAGCAGTTCTTC | CASSPRASGGLYNEQFF
TRBD1 | 13 | TRBJ1-5 | many | TRBV20-1 | TGCAGTGCTAGAGGCAGGGGGGTTCAGCCCCAGCATTTT | CSARGRGVQPQHF
- | 13 | TRBJ1-2 | - | TRBV5-1 | TGCGCCAGCAGCGGGGGGGGAGGAGACGGCTACACCTTC | CASSGGGGDGYTF
- | 14 | TRBJ2-2 | - | TRBV27 | TGTGCCAGCAGCGGGGAGTTGAACACCGGGGAGCTGTTTTTT | CASSGELNTGELFF
- | 15 | TRBJ1-2 | - | TRBV10-3 | TGTGCCGTCCGGGACGCCGCCGAAACTAACTATGGCTACACCTTC | CAVRDAAETNYGYTF
TRBD1 | 13 | TRBJ1-5 | - | TRBV29-1 | TGCAGCGTGGGAACAGGGGGCTGGGAGGCCCAGCATTTT | CSVGTGGWEAQHF
- | 14 | TRBJ2-6 | - | TRBV27 | TGTGCCAGCAGTCTCACAACTGGGGCCAACGTCCTGACTTTC | CASSLTTGANVLTF
- | 16 | TRBJ1-1 | - | TRBV20-1 | TGCAGTGCTAGAGATCGGGCAGCATCAAGCCTCACTGAGGCTTTCTTT | CSARDRAASSLTEAFF
- | 14 | TRBJ1-5 | - | TRBV12-3/TRBV12-4 | TGTGCCAGCAGCAGGACGGAGGAACAGCAGCCCCAGCATTTT | CASSRTEEQQPQHF
- | 13 | TRBJ2-5 | many | TRBV4-3 | TGCGCCAGCAGCCTTACGGGTGGCGAGACCCAGTACTTC | CASSLTGGETQYF
TRBD1 | 14 | TRBJ1-5 | - | TRBV3-1 | TGTGCCAGCAGCACACAGGGGGCCGGGGAGCCCCAGCATTTT | CASSTQGAGEPQHF
- | 14 | TRBJ2-7 | once | TRBV9 | TGTGCCAGCAGCCCTGAAGACCGCGCCTACGAGCAGTACTTC | CASSPEDRAYEQYF
- | 12 | TRBJ2-7 | few | TRBV2 | TGTGCCAGCAGTGAAGCGATGACTGGGCAGTACTTC | CASSEAMTGQYF
- | 14 | TRBJ1-2 | - | TRBV9 | TGTGCCAGCAGCCCCCTCGGGACTAACTATGGCTACACCTTC | CASSPLGTNYGYTF
- | 14 | TRBJ2-5 | - | TRBV4-1 | TGCGCCAGCAGCCAAGTAAGGGGATTAGAGACCCAGTACTTC | CASSQVRGLETQYF
- | 14 | TRBJ1-1 | few | TRBV3-1 | TGTGCCAGCAGCCAAGAACACCCGAACACTGAAGCTTTCTTT | CASSQEHPNTEAFF
- | 15 | TRBJ2-3 | - | TRBV4-3 | TGCGCCAGCAGCCCCCGGACACTAAGCACAGATACGCAGTATTTT | CASSPRTLSTDTQYF
TRBD2 | 13 | TRBJ2-1 | - | TRBV20-1 | TGCAGTGCGACTAGCGGGAGGGCCCTGGAGCAGTTCTTC | CSATSGRALEQFF
- | 15 | TRBJ2-7 | - | TRBV6-5 | TGTGCCAGCAGTTATGTGGGGGGCCCCTACAATGAGCAGTACTTC | CASSYVGGPYNEQYF
TRBD2 | 15 | TRBJ2-3 | - | TRBV12-3/TRBV12-4 | TGTGCCAGCAGTCTGTTAGCGGGGACCGCAGATACGCAGTATTTT | CASSLLAGTADTQYF
TRBD1 | 15 | TRBJ1-4 | - | TRBV4-3 | TGCGCCAGCAGCCAAGCTCAACAGGGGGGGGGAAAACTGTTTTTT | CASSQAQQGGGKLFF